This T cell receptor beta chain comes out of a study of blood T cell repertoires in COVID-19. Background on the study: There were acute and convalescent COVID-19 samples, and they came from the United States, Italy and Spain. Sample material is recorded as cDNA or gDNA derived from T cells, B-cell-depleted T cells, or PBMCs.

As handled by the study authors: Using reference gene primer amplification, nucleated cell counts were estimated. Libraries were prepared by immunoSEQ multiplex PCR; TCRdb keeps only in-frame clonotypes and omits some of them. That table gives V, J and clone size, and the DNA gave D and trimming. The profile shows some 130,000 clones, around 87% of them singletons. Input material: peripheral blood. The receptor comes from a woman in her sixties or seventies with acute or convalescent COVID-19.

The CDR3 DNA reads as TGTGCCACCAGTGACAGGAGGGACCTGGGTCAGCCCCAGCATTTT. This codes for CATSDRRDLGQPQHF. The chain is built from TRBV24-1 and TRBJ1-5; D might be TRBD1 (5 bases). V was trimmed by 4 bases and J by 6 bases, leaving 15 bases between them. The CDR3 is 15 residues long. CDR1 is KGHDR, CDR2 SFDVKD, per germline.